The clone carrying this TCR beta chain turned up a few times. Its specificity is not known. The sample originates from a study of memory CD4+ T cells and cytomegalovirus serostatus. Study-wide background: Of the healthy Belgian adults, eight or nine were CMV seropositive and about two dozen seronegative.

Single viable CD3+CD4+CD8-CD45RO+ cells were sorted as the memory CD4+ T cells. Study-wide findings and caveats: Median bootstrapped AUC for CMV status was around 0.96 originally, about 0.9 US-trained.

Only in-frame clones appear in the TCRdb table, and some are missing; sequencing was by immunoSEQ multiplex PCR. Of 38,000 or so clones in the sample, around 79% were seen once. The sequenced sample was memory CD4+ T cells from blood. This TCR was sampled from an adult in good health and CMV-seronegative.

For the CDR3, the DNA is TGTGCCAGCAGCCCTTCCTGGGGCAGCAGGGCCCACGAGCAGTACTTC. Translated: CASSPSWGSRAHEQYF. This chain uses TRBV5-8 with TRBJ2-7, with a weak D call TRBD1 (5 bases). CDR3 length: 16 amino acids. Germline V gene data show CDR1 as SGHTS and CDR2 as YDEGEE. V lost 4 bases and J 5 bases, leaving 22 bases between the germline ends.